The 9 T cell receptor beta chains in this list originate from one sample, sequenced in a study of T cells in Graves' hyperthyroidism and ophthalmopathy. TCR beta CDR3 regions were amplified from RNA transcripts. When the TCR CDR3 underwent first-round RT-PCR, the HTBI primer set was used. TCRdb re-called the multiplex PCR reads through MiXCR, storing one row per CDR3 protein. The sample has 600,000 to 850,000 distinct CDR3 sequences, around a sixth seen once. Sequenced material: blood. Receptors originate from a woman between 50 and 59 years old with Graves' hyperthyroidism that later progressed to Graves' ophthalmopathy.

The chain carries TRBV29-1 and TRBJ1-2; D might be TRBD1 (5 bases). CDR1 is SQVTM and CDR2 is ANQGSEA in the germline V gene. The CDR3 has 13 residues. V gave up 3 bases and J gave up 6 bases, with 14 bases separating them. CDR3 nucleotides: TGCAGCGTTGATAGCAGGTCGGGGCATGGCTACACCTTC. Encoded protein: CSVDSRSGHGYTF.

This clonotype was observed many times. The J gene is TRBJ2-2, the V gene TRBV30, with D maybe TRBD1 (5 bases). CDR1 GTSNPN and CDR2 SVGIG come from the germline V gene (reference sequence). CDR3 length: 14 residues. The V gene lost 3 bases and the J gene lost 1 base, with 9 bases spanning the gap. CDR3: CAWRLDRNTGELFF. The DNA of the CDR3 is TGTGCCTGGAGACTCGACAGGAACACCGGGGAGCTGTTTTTT.

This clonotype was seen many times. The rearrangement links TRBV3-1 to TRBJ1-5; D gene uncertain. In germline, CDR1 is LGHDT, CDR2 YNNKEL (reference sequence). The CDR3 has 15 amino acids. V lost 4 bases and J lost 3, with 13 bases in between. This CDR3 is CASSPRSGYNQPQHF. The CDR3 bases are TGTGCCAGCAGCCCCCGGTCGGGGTACAATCAGCCCCAGCATTTT.

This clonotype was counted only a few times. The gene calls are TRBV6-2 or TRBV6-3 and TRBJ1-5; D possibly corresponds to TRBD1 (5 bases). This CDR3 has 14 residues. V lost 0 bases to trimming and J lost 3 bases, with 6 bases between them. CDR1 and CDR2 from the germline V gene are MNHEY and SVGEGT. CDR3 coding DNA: TGTGCCAGCAGTTACTCGGGGCTCAATCAGCCCCAGCATTTT. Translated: CASSYSGLNQPQHF.

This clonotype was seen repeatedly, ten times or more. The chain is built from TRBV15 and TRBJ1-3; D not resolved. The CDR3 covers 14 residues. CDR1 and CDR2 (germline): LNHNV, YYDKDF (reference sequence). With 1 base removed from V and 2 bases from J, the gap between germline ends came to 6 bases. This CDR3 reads CATSRASTGNTIYF. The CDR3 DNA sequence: TGTGCCACCAGCAGAGCTTCGACTGGAAACACCATATATTTT.

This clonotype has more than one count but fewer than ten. CDR3 DNA sequence: TGTGCCATCACTCCCGGGACAGGGGAATCAGATACGCAGTATTTT. It translates to CAITPGTGESDTQYF. This chain joins TRBV10-3 and TRBJ2-3; 10 bases fit TRBD1. There are 15 residues in the CDR3. Per the germline V gene, CDR1 is ENHRY and CDR2 is SYGVKD. V lost 7 bases to trimming and J lost 4 bases; unmatched junction nucleotides: 8.

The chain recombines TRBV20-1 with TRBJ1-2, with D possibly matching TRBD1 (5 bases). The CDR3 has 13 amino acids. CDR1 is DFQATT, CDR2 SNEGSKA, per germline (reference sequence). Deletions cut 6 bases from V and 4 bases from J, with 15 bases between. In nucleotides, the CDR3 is TGCAGTGCCCCCTTTCCCCAGGGCTATGGCTACACCTTC. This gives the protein CSAPFPQGYGYTF.

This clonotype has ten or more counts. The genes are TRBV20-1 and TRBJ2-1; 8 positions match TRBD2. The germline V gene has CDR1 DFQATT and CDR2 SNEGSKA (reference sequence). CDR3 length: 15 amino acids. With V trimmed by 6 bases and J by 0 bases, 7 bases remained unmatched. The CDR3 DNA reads TGCAGTGCCCTGGGGGCGGGGGGCTCCTACAATGAGCAGTTCTTC. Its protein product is CSALGAGGSYNEQFF.

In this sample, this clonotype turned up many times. The CDR3 nucleotides read TGTGCCAGCAGCCCTTCACTAGCGGGGACCCATGAGCAGTTCTTC. Translated, it gives CASSPSLAGTHEQFF. The chain carries TRBV7-3 and TRBJ2-1, with 10 positions matching TRBD2. There are 15 residues in the CDR3. Germline V CDR1 and CDR2: SGHTA, FQGTGA. Trimming at V came to 5 bases and at J to 8 bases, leaving 9 bases not matched to a gene. Complete variable domain (other parts from reference TRBV7-3 and TRBJ2-1): GAGVSQTPSNKVTEKGKYVELRCDPISGHTALYWYRQSLGQGPEFLIYFQGTGAADDSGLPNDRFFAVRPEGSVSTLKIQRTERGDSAVYLCASSPSLAGTHEQFFGPGTRLTVL.